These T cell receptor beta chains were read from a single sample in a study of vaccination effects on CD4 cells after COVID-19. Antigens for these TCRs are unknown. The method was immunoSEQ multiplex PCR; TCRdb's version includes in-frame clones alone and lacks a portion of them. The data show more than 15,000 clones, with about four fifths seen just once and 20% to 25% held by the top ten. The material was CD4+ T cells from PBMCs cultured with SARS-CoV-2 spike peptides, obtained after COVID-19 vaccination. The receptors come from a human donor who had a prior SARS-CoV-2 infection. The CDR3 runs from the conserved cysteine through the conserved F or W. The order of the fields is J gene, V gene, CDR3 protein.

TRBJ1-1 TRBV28 CASSPRKTANTEAFF
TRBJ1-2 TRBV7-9 CASSLEAGYGYTF
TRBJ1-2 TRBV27 CASSLARGDGYTF
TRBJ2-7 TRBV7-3 CASSLTRDNEQYF
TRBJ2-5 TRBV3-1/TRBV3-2 CASSQPGLAGVQETQYF
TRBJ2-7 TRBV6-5 CASSYPSGTAYEQYF
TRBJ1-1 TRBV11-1 CASSLIRGETEAFF
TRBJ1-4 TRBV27 CASRTWGGSATNEKLFF
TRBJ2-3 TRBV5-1 CASKFEGFTDTQYF
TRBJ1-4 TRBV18 CASSPVPNEKLFF
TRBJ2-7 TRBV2 CASSEGGITYEQYF
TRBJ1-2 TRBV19 CASSALEAGTDYGYTF
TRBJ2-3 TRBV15 CATSRGAVQGGTDTQYF
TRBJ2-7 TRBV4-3 CASSQEPRSYEQYF
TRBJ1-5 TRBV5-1 CASSLTGGTDQPQHF
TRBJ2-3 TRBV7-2 CASSLVGRTSGKTDTQYF
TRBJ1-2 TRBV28 CASSPGQGSGYTF
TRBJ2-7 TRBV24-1 CATSDYYEQYF
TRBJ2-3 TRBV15 CATSRGGAFLMMDTQYF
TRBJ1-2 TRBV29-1 CSAAGQGGYGYTF
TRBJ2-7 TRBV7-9 CASTRRGSYEQYF
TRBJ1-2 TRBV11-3 CASSPGLRRDGYTF
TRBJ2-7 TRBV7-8 CASSGGQRYEQYF
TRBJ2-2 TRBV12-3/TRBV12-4 CASSSGDTGELFF
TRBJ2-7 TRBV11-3 CASSLGADAYEQYF
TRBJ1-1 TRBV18 CAVSRDQNTEAFF
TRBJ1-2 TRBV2 CASRLEGGYTF
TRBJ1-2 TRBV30 CAWSVGEGGGYTF
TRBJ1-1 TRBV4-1 CASSLRRADRAFF
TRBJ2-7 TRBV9 CASSFRDNSYEQYF
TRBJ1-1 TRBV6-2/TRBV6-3 CASSDLQGAAEAFF
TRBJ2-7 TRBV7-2 CASSLGGGSGRKQYF
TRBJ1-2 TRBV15 CATSRDRTGILYGYTF
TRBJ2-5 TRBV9 CASSVDQGSGETQYF